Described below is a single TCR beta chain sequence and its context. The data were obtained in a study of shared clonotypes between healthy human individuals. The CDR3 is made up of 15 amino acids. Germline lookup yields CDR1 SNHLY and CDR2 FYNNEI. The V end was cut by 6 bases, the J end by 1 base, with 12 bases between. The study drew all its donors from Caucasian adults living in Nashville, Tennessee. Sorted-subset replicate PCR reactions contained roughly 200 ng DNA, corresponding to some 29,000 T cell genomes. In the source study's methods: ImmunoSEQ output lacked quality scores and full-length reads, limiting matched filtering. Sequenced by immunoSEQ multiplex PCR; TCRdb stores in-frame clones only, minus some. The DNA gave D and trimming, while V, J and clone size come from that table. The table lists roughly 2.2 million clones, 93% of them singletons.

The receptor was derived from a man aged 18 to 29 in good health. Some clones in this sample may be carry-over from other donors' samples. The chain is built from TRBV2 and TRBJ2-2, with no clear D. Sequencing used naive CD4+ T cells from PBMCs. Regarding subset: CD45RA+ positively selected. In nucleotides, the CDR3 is TGTGCCAGCAGCCTTCAGCAGGTGAACACCGGGGAGCTGTTTTTT. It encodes CASSLQQVNTGELFF. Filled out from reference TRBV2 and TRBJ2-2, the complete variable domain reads EPEVTQTPSHQVTQMGQEVILRCVPISNHLYFYWYRQILGQKVEFLVSFYNNEISEKSEIFDDQFSVERPDGSNFTLKIRSTKLEDSAMYFCASSLQQVNTGELFFGEGSRLTVL.